These 6 T cell receptor beta chains were sequenced from one sample in a study of blood T cell repertoires in COVID-19. The protocol was immunoSEQ multiplex PCR, while the TCRdb copy is restricted to in-frame clones and leaves out a portion. The data contain 430,000 or so clones, about 88% of them seen just once; the ten biggest clones take up 1.4% to 1.5%. Sequenced: PBMCs or T cells enriched from blood (not recorded which). Every receptor here comes from a young woman who had been exposed to COVID-19.

This clone was picked up one time. The rearrangement joins TRBV11-2 to TRBJ1-3; no definite D call. The germline V gene encodes CDR1 SGHAT and CDR2 FQNNGV. CDR3 length: 14 residues. V was trimmed by 2 bases and J by 0 bases, leaving 5 bases between them. CDR3 sequence reads: CASSLLGSGNTIYF. CDR3 sequence (DNA): TGTGCCAGCAGCTTACTCGGCTCTGGAAACACCATATATTTT.

The CDR3: CAISPGSGDDNEQFF. CDR3 DNA sequence: TGTGCCATCAGTCCTGGGTCAGGGGATGACAATGAGCAGTTCTTC. This chain links TRBV10-3 with TRBJ2-1, with D possibly matching TRBD1 (6 bases). The CDR3 has 15 residues. Germline CDR1 reads ENHRY; CDR2 reads SYGVKD. With 5 bases removed from V and 5 bases from J, the gap between germline ends came to 16 bases.

This chain connects TRBV5-1 to TRBJ2-2; D unresolved. The germline V gene has CDR1 SGHRS and CDR2 YFSETQ. The ends were cut back, 4 bases at V and 1 base at J, with 11 bases in the middle. This CDR3 is 15 amino acids long. The CDR3 nucleotides are TGCGCCAGCAGCCCCTTGACGGGGAACACCGGGGAGCTGTTTTTT. Its translation is CASSPLTGNTGELFF. The full variable domain, rest sourced from reference TRBV5-1 and TRBJ2-2, is KAGVTQTPRYLIKTRGQQVTLSCSPISGHRSVSWYQQTPGQGLQFLFEYFSETQRNKGNFPGRFSGRQFSNSRSEMNVSTLELGDSALYLCASSPLTGNTGELFFGEGSRLTVL.

The chain uses TRBV18 and TRBJ2-5, with 8 bases that match TRBD1. V dropped 3 bases and J dropped 4; count of bases not matched to a gene: 7. The CDR3 length is 15 residues. Per germline, CDR1 KGHSH and CDR2 LQKENI. CDR3 loop: CASSPRTGSVETQYF. The CDR3 DNA reads TGTGCCAGCTCACCTAGGACAGGGTCGGTAGAGACCCAGTACTTC.

The CDR3 is CASSPMGIPEQFF. The CDR3 coding sequence is TGTGCCAGCAGTCCGATGGGCATTCCTGAGCAGTTCTTC. This rearrangement joins TRBV28 to TRBJ2-1; D uncertain. The V end lost 5 bases, the J end lost 9 bases, and 14 bases lay between the germline ends. Germline loops: CDR1 MDHEN, CDR2 SYDVKM. The length of the CDR3 is 13 residues.

This chain uses TRBV7-3 with TRBJ1-1; no definite D call. Per the germline V gene, CDR1 is SGHTA and CDR2 is FQGTGA. The CDR3 is 14 amino acids. The V end was cut by 4 bases, the J end by 4 bases, with 13 bases between. CDR3 nucleotides: TGTGCCAGCAGCTCCAGCCCGGGTGGCACTGAAGCTTTCTTT. This encodes CASSSSPGGTEAFF.